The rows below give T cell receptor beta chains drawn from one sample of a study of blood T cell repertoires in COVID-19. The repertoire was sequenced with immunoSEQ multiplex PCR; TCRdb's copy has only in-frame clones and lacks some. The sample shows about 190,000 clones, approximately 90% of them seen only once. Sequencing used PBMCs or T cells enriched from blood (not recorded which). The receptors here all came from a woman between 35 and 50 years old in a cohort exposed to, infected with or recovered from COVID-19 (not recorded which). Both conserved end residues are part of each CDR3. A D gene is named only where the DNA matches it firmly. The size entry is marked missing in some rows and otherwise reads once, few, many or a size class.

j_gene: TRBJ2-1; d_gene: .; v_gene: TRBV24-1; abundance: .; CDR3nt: TGTGCCACCAGTGACTTCAATGAGCAGTTCTTC; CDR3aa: CATSDFNEQFF
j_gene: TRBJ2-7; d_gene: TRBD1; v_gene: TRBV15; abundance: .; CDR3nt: TGTGCCACCAGCAGAGGCAGGGGGCTTTCCTACGAGCAGTACTTC; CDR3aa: CATSRGRGLSYEQYF
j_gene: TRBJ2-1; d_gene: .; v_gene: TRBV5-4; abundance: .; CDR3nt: TGTGCCAGCAGCTTGGGGGGGCTTGGGAATGAGCAGTTCTTC; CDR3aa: CASSLGGLGNEQFF
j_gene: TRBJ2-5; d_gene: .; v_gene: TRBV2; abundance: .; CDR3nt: TGTGCCAGCAGAGGGGACTTTGCGCGCCAAGAGACCCAGTACTTC; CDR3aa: CASRGDFARQETQYF
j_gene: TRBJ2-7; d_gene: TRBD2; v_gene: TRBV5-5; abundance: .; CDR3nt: TGTGCCAGCAGCGACGGCGGGGGACTCAACCTCTACGAGCAGTACTTC; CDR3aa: CASSDGGGLNLYEQYF
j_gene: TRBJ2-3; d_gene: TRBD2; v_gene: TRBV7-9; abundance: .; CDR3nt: TGTGCCAGCAGCTCCGTAGCGGGAGGAGATACGCAGTATTTT; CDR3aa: CASSSVAGGDTQYF
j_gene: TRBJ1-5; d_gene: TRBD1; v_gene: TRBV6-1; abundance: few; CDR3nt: TGTGCCAGCAGTGTTACCCAGGGGGCCGTCCATCAGCCCCAGCATTTT; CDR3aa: CASSVTQGAVHQPQHF
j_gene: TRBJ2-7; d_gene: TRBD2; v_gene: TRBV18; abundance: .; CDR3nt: TGTGCCAGCCAAGGACTAGCGAGCTACGAGCAGTACTTC; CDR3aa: CASQGLASYEQYF
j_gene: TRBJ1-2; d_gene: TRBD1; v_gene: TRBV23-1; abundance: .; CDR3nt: TGCGCCAGCAGTCAGGCCCAGGGGGCGAGAGGTGGCTACACCTTC; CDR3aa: CASSQAQGARGGYTF
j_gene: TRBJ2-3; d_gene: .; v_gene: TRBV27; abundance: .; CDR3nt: TGTGCCAGCAGTTTTCGCACTAGGTTCCATGCAGATACGCAGTATTTT; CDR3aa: CASSFRTRFHADTQYF
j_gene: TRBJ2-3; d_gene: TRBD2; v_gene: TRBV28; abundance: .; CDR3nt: TGTGCCAGCAGTACCGAAACAACCCGACTAGCGGGATATGGCACAGATACGCAGTATTTT; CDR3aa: CASSTETTRLAGYGTDTQYF
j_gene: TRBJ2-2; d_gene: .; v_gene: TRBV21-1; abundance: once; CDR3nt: TGTGCCAGCAGCAAAATCATCACCCCCCCGGGAGGGCACAACACCGGGGAGCTGTTTTTT; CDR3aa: CASSKIITPPGGHNTGELFF
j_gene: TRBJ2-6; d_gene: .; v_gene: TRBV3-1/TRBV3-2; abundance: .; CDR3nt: TGTGCCAGCAGCCCAGGGGACCAAACCTCTGGGGCCAACGTCCTGACTTTC; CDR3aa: CASSPGDQTSGANVLTF
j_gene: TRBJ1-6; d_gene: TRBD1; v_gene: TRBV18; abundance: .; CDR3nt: TGTGCCAGCTCACCACCGGGACAGTCCAGCAAACCCCTCCACTTT; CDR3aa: CASSPPGQSSKPLHF
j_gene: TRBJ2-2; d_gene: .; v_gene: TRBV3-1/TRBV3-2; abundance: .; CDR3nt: TGTGCCAGCAGCCGCTCTCGGTCGGGGGCCGGGGAGCTGTTTTTT; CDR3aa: CASSRSRSGAGELFF
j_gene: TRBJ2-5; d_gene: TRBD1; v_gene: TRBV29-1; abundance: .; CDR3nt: TGCAGCGTTGAAGGGGGTTTCGGGACAGGACCCCAAGAGACCCAGTACTTC; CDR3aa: CSVEGGFGTGPQETQYF
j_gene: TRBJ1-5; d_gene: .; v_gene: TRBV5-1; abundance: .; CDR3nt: TGCGCCAGCAGCTTGGGGGGCGATCAGCCCCAGCATTTT; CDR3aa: CASSLGGDQPQHF
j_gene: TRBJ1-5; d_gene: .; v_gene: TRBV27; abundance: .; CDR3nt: TGTGCCAGCATTCCCGACAGGAGCAATCAGCCCCAGCATTTT; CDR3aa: CASIPDRSNQPQHF
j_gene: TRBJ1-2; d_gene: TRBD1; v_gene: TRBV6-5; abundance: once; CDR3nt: TGTGCCAGCAGATTCCGGGACAGCCACTATGGCTACACCTTC; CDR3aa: CASRFRDSHYGYTF
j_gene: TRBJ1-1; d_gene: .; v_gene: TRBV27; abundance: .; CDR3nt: TGTGCCAGCAGTTTATACAGGGTGAACACTGAAGCTTTCTTT; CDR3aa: CASSLYRVNTEAFF
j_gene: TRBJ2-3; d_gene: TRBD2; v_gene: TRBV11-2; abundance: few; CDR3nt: TGTGCCAGCAGCTCTCCAGCGGGGGTTAGCACAGATACGCAGTATTTT; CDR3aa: CASSSPAGVSTDTQYF
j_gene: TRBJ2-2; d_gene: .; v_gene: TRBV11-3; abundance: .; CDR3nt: TGTGCCAGCAGCCCCCGACAGAACACCGGGGAGCTGTTTTTT; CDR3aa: CASSPRQNTGELFF
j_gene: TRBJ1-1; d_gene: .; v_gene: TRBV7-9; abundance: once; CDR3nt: TGTGCCAGCAGCCCATCTGGCGGCACTGAAGCTTTCTTT; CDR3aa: CASSPSGGTEAFF
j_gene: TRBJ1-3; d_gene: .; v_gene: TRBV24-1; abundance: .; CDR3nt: TGTGCCACCATGGCCAACTCTGGAAACACCATATATTTT; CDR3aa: CATMANSGNTIYF
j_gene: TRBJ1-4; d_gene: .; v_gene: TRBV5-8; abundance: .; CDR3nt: TGTGCCAGCAGCTTTGGTCCTAGCGGCGAAAAACTGTTTTTT; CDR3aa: CASSFGPSGEKLFF
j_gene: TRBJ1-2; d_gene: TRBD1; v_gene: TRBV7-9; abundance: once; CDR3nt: TGTGCCACCCGACAGGGGGAAAACTATGGCTACACCTTC; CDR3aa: CATRQGENYGYTF
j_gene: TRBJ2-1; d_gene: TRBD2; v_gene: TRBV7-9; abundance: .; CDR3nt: TGTGCCAGCAGCACCCGGATGGGACTAGCGGGGGGCCCTAGCTACAATGAGCAGTTCTTC; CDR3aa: CASSTRMGLAGGPSYNEQFF
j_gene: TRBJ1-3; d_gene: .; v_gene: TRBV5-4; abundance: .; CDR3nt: TGTGGCACAGGGACGGCCGGAAACACCATATATTTT; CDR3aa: CGTGTAGNTIYF
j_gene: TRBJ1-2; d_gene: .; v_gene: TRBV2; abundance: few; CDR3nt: TGTGCCAGCAGTGAAACCCAGGTCCGTCCTAACTATGGCTACACCTTC; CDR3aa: CASSETQVRPNYGYTF
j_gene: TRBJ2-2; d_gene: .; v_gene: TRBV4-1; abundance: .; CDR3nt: TGCGCCAGCAGCCGGAGGACAGAGACCGGGGAGCTGTTTTTT; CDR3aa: CASSRRTETGELFF
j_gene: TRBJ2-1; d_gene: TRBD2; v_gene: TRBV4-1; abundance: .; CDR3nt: TGCGCCAGCAGCCAAGTTGCGTGGCGGGAGTCCTACAATGAGCAGTTCTTC; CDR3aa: CASSQVAWRESYNEQFF
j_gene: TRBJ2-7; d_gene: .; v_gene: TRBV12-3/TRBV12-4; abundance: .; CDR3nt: TGTGCCAGCAGTAGCCTTAAGAACGAGCAGTACTTC; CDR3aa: CASSSLKNEQYF
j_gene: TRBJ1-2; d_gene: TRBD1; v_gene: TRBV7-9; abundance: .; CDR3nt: TGTGCCAGCAGCTTCCACAGGGGGCTCGACTATGGCTACACCTTC; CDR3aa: CASSFHRGLDYGYTF
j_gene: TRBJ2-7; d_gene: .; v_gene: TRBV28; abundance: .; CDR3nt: TGTGCCAGCAGTTTACGGGGGGCCCCCTACGAGCAGTACTTC; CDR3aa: CASSLRGAPYEQYF